Below are 17 T cell receptor beta chains sequenced from a single sample in a study of OX40 agonist ivuxolimab in advanced cancers. Measured with immunoSEQ multiplex PCR; TCRdb has only the in-frame clones, and not every one. The table includes 15,000 to 20,000 clones, roughly 87% detected once. This specimen consisted of CD4+ or CD8+ T cells sorted from blood, obtained in a trial of the OX40 agonist ivuxolimab. The receptors come from an adult with an advanced solid tumor such as melanoma, head and neck, liver or kidney cancer.

The chain employs TRBV14 and TRBJ2-7; TRBD2 might be the D (5 bases). V was pared by 5 bases and J by 2 bases, with 19 bases between. The germline gives CDR1 SGHDN, CDR2 FVKESK. CDR3 size: 16 residues. CDR3 DNA: TGTGCCAGCAGCAAAGGCCCGGGAAAGATCACCTACGAGCAGTACTTC. It codes for CASSKGPGKITYEQYF. The full variable domain, completed using reference TRBV14 and TRBJ2-7, is EAGVTQFPSHSVIEKGQTVTLRCDPISGHDNLYWYRRVMGKEIKFLLHFVKESKQDESGMPNNRFLAERTGGTYSTLKVQPAELEDSGVYFCASSKGPGKITYEQYFGPGTRLTVT.

In its sample, this clone was seen a few times. The V and J genes are TRBV2 and TRBJ1-2; D is uncertain. CDR3 length: 15 amino acids. V was cut by 6 bases and J by 0 bases, with 14 bases left in between. The germline CDR1 and CDR2 sequences are SNHLY and FYNNEI. Written as DNA, the CDR3 is TGTGCCAGCAGAGATGACACTCTAGCTAACTATGGCTACACCTTC. Translating gives CASRDDTLANYGYTF.

The chain recombines TRBV9 with TRBJ2-1; D tentatively reads TRBD1 or TRBD2 (5 bases each). Germline CDR1 is SGDLS and CDR2 is YYNGEE. V dropped 3 bases and J dropped 8 bases, with 9 bases sitting between them. The CDR3 runs 12 residues. In DNA form, the CDR3 reads TGTGCCAGCAGCGGGGGGAAGGATGAGCAGTTCTTC. It is translated as CASSGGKDEQFF.

This chain joins TRBV7-6 and TRBJ2-7; 13 bases align to TRBD2. V lost 0 bases and J lost 4; bases outside the gene matches: 15. Germline values: CDR1 SGHVS, CDR2 FNYEAQ. This CDR3 contains 20 residues. CDR3 sequence (DNA): TGTGCCAGCAGCTTAGCCCACAATCTCAGGACTAGCGGGAGAGCATACGAGCAGTACTTC. This sequence encodes CASSLAHNLRTSGRAYEQYF. The whole variable domain, remainder taken from reference TRBV7-6 and TRBJ2-7, is GAGVSQSPRYKVTKRGQDVALRCDPISGHVSLYWYRQALGQGPEFLTYFNYEAQQDKSGLPNDRFSAERPEGSISTLTIQRTEQRDSAMYRCASSLAHNLRTSGRAYEQYFGPGTRLTVT.

V and J are TRBV6-1 and TRBJ2-7, with 9 bases aligning to TRBD2. CDR1 is MNHNS and CDR2 is SASEGT in the germline V gene. V lost 6 bases, J lost 6 bases, and 12 bases stayed unmatched. The CDR3 length is 15 residues. The CDR3 reads CASSPGLAQGSEQYF. The CDR3 DNA reads as TGTGCCAGCAGCCCCGGACTAGCGCAAGGCTCCGAGCAGTACTTC.

The chain is built from TRBV6-1 and TRBJ2-3, with unresolved D. Germline V gives CDR1 MNHNS, CDR2 SASEGT. V was trimmed by 3 bases and J by 6 bases, leaving 7 bases between them. CDR3 length equals 12 residues. The CDR3 here is CASSDLPDTQYF. CDR3 DNA sequence: TGTGCCAGCAGTGATCTTCCCGATACGCAGTATTTT.

The chain has TRBV19 and TRBJ2-7; D is possibly TRBD2 (5 bases). The CDR3 length is 14 residues. Germline-derived CDR1 and CDR2 are LNHDA and SQIVND (reference sequence). The germline V and J ends were trimmed by 2 bases and 5 bases, with 13 bases remaining between them. This CDR3 is CASSITGLDDEQYF. The CDR3 nucleotides are TGTGCCAGTAGTATAACGGGATTGGACGACGAGCAGTACTTC.

The chain joins TRBV7-9 to TRBJ2-7; 14 positions agree with TRBD2. Trimming removed 3 bases from V and 6 bases from J; junction bases left unmatched: 4. This CDR3 is built from 15 residues. The germline CDR1 and CDR2 sequences are SEHNR and FQNEAQ (reference sequence). CDR3 sequence (DNA): TGTGCCAGCAGCTTCGGGACTAGCGGGAGAGCCGAGCAGTACTTC. Protein: CASSFGTSGRAEQYF.

The chain has TRBV6-6 and TRBJ2-2; 8 nucleotides align to TRBD2. V lost 5 bases, J lost 7 bases, and 9 bases stayed unmatched. The CDR3 has 15 amino acids. From germline, CDR1 is MNHNY and CDR2 SVGAGI (reference sequence). The CDR3 region has the DNA TGTGCCAGCAGTGGGACTAGACTATCGAACGGGGAGCTGTTTTTT. Its translation is CASSGTRLSNGELFF.

This chain uses TRBV6-6 with TRBJ2-3; D is unclear. The CDR3 runs to 15 residues. The germline V gene encodes CDR1 MNHNY and CDR2 SVGAGI (reference sequence). The V end was cut by 4 bases, the J end by 1 base, with 12 bases between. CDR3 sequence reads: CASSFLPPGTDTQYF. As DNA, the CDR3 is TGTGCCAGCAGTTTTCTACCACCCGGCACAGATACGCAGTATTTT.

This clone appeared once. The chain couples TRBV5-6 to TRBJ2-5, with a weak D call TRBD2 (6 bases). The V gene lost 4 bases and the J gene lost 5 bases, with 18 bases spanning the gap. CDR1 and CDR2 (germline): SGHDT, YYEEEE. The CDR3 sequence is 15 residues long. The CDR3 region is CASSPPAPGAETQYF. The CDR3 DNA reads TGTGCCAGCAGCCCACCAGCTCCGGGAGCTGAGACCCAGTACTTC.

The CDR3: CASSRGTSGSYEQYF. DNA for the CDR3: TGTGCCAGCAGCCGCGGGACTAGCGGGAGCTACGAGCAGTACTTC. The chain carries TRBV7-9 and TRBJ2-7; 14 nucleotides agree with TRBD2. CDR3 size: 15 residues. Per germline, CDR1 SEHNR and CDR2 FQNEAQ (reference sequence). V dropped 5 bases and J dropped 3; count of bases not matched to a gene: 3.

V and J are TRBV6-6 and TRBJ2-7; TRBD1 matches 8 bases. Trimming took 5 bases from V and 3 from J; bases not matched to a gene: 6. The CDR3 is made up of 14 amino acids. The germline CDR1 and CDR2 sequences are MNHNY and SVGAGI (reference sequence). CDR3 nucleotides: TGTGCCAGCAGTCCCGGACAGGGATACTACGAGCAGTACTTC. Translated, it gives CASSPGQGYYEQYF.

V is TRBV11-3 and J is TRBJ2-5; 7 nucleotides align to TRBD1. This CDR3 comprises 15 residues. With 2 bases clipped from V and 4 bases from J, the junction kept 7 bases outside the gene matches. Germline CDR1 is SGHNT and CDR2 is YENEEA. The CDR3 loop is CASSLPPGGVETQYF. In nucleotides, the CDR3 is TGTGCCAGCAGCTTACCCCCAGGGGGAGTAGAGACCCAGTACTTC.

V and J are TRBV18 and TRBJ2-3, with D perhaps TRBD1 or TRBD2 (5 bases each). This CDR3 comprises 13 residues. Trimming pared 0 bases from V and 5 bases from J, leaving 6 bases between. Looked up from germline, CDR1 is KGHSH and CDR2 is LQKENI. The CDR3 is CASSPPGVDTQYF. In DNA form, the CDR3 reads TGTGCCAGCTCACCACCGGGGGTAGATACGCAGTATTTT. Full variable domain (remainder filled in from reference TRBV18 and TRBJ2-3): NAGVMQNPRHLVRRRGQEARLRCSPMKGHSHVYWYRQLPEEGLKFMVYLQKENIIDESGMPKERFSAEFPKEGPSILRIQQVVRGDSAAYFCASSPPGVDTQYFGPGTRLTVL.

The gene calls are TRBV28 and TRBJ2-1; D unresolved. Germline V gene data show CDR1 as MDHEN and CDR2 as SYDVKM. The CDR3 extends over 11 amino acids. V was cut by 5 bases and J by 9 bases, with 8 bases left in between. For the CDR3, the DNA is TGTGCCAGCAGTCAGCCGGGTGAGCAGTTCTTC. Translated: CASSQPGEQFF.

The chain combines TRBV6-5 with TRBJ1-1; 10 bases align to TRBD1. Looked up from germline, CDR1 is MNHEY and CDR2 is SVGAGI. CDR3 length: 14 amino acids. V lost 6 bases, J lost 4 bases, and 5 bases stayed unmatched. CDR3 coding DNA: TGTGCCAGCAGGACAGGGGGCAAGGGCACTGAAGCTTTCTTT. It translates to CASRTGGKGTEAFF.